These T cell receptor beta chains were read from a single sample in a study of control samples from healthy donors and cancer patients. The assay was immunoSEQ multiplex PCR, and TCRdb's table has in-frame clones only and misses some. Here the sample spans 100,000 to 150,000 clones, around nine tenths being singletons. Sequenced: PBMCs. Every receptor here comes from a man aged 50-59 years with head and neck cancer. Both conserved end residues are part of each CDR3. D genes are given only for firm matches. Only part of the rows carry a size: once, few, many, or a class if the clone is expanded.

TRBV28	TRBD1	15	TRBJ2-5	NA	CASSPQGAVGETQYF	TGTGCCAGCAGCCCACAGGGGGCCGTAGGAGAGACCCAGTACTTC
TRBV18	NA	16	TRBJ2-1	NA	CASSSSRGYSYNEQFF	TGTGCCAGCTCCTCAAGTCGTGGGTACTCCTACAATGAGCAGTTCTTC
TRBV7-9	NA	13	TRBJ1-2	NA	CASTWTGDYGYTF	TGTGCCAGCACCTGGACGGGGGACTATGGCTACACCTTC
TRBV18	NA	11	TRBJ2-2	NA	CASSSTGELFF	TGTGCCAGCTCATCAACCGGGGAGCTGTTTTTT
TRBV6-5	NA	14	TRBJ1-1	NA	CASSHYQGSTEAFF	TGTGCCAGCAGTCACTACCAGGGGTCCACTGAAGCTTTCTTT
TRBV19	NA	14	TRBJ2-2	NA	CASRAVANTGELFF	TGTGCCAGTCGAGCAGTCGCGAACACCGGGGAGCTGTTTTTT
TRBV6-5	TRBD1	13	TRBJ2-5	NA	CATSGQGRETQYF	TGTGCCACCTCGGGACAGGGGAGGGAGACCCAGTACTTC
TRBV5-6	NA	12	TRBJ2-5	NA	CASSLRKETQYF	TGTGCCAGCAGCTTGCGTAAGGAGACCCAGTACTTC
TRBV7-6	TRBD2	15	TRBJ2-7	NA	CASSKAVGGGSEQYF	TGTGCCAGCAGCAAAGCGGTCGGGGGGGGATCCGAGCAGTACTTC
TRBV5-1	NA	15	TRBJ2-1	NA	CASSQGTSYYNEQFF	TGCGCCAGCAGTCAAGGGACTTCTTACTACAATGAGCAGTTCTTC
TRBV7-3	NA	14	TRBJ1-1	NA	CASSPNSRVTEAFF	TGTGCCAGCAGCCCTAACAGCCGGGTCACTGAAGCTTTCTTT
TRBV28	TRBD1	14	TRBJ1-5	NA	CASTQGGSNQPQHF	TGTGCCAGCACCCAGGGGGGGAGCAATCAGCCCCAGCATTTT
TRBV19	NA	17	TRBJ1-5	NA	CASSFQTADYSNQPQHF	TGTGCCAGTAGTTTCCAGACAGCGGATTATAGCAATCAGCCCCAGCATTTT
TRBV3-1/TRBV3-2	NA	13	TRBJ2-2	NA	CASSVGTPGELFF	TGTGCCAGCAGCGTTGGGACACCCGGGGAGCTGTTTTTT
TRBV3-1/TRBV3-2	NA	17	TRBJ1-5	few	CASSQDSGGAGNQPQHF	TGTGCCAGCAGCCAAGATAGCGGGGGCGCAGGAAATCAGCCCCAGCATTTT
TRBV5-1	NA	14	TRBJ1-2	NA	CASSLSTGRYGYTF	TGCGCCAGCAGCTTGAGTACAGGGCGCTATGGCTACACCTTC
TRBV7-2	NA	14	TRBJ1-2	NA	CASSLGGANYGYTF	TGTGCCAGCAGCTTAGGGGGGGCCAACTATGGCTACACCTTC
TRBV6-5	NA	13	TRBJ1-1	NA	CASVRGPVTEAFF	TGTGCCAGCGTTCGAGGGCCGGTCACTGAAGCTTTCTTT
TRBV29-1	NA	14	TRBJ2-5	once	CSGQGTPIQETQYF	TGCAGCGGACAAGGGACGCCGATCCAAGAGACCCAGTACTTC
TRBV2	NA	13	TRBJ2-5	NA	CASSEDTSGAQYF	TGTGCCAGCAGTGAAGACACCTCCGGGGCCCAGTACTTC
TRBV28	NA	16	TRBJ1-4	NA	CASSLMAGTSNEKLFF	TGTGCCAGCAGTTTAATGGCAGGGACGTCTAATGAAAAACTGTTTTTT
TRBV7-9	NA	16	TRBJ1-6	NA	CASSRSGPKDRSPLHF	TGTGCCAGCAGCCGAAGCGGCCCCAAGGATCGTTCACCCCTCCACTTT
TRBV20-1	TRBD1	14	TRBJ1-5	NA	CSASVEGAVQPQHF	TGCAGTGCGAGTGTTGAGGGGGCAGTTCAGCCCCAGCATTTT
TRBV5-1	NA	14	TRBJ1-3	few	CASSLGTSGNTIYF	TGCGCCAGCAGCCTGGGGACATCAGGAAACACCATATATTTT
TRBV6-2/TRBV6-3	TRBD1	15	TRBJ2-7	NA	CASSFWTGDSYEQYF	TGTGCCAGCAGTTTTTGGACAGGGGATTCCTACGAGCAGTACTTC
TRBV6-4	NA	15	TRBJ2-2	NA	CASSDSGREPGELFF	TGTGCCAGCAGTGACTCGGGCAGGGAGCCCGGGGAGCTGTTTTTT
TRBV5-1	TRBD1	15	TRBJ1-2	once	CASSLEGTGTYGYTF	TGCGCCAGCAGCTTGGAGGGGACAGGGACCTATGGCTACACCTTC
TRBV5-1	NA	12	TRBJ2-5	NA	CASSLDTETQYF	TGCGCCAGCAGCTTGGATACGGAGACCCAGTACTTC
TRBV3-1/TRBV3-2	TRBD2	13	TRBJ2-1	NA	CASSQSTSGRVFF	TGTGCCAGCAGCCAATCGACTAGCGGGAGGGTTTTCTTC
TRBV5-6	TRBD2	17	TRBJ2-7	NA	CASSYSSSGRPSYEQYF	TGTGCCAGCAGCTACAGTTCAAGCGGGAGGCCGTCCTACGAGCAGTACTTC
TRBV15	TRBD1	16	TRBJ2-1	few	CATSRDRDRGRNEQFF	TGTGCCACCAGCAGAGACCGGGACAGGGGAAGGAATGAGCAGTTCTTC
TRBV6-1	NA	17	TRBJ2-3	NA	CASSDPLARGGTDTQYF	TGTGCCAGCAGTGACCCCCTGGCCAGGGGGGGCACAGATACGCAGTATTTT
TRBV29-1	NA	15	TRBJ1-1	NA	CSVDIGGTSNTEAFF	TGCAGCGTTGATATCGGGGGGACCTCGAACACTGAAGCTTTCTTT
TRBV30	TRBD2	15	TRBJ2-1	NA	CAWSFSGGAYNEQFF	TGTGCCTGGAGCTTCTCGGGGGGGGCCTACAATGAGCAGTTCTTC
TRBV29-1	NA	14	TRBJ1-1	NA	CSVGSRGMGTEAFF	TGCAGCGTTGGTTCCCGGGGGATGGGGACTGAAGCTTTCTTT
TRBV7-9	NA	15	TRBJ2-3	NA	CASSSWLVAVNSQYF	TGTGCCAGCAGTTCTTGGCTAGTCGCCGTAAATTCGCAGTATTTT
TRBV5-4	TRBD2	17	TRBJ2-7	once	CASSRGLAGTFSYEQYF	TGTGCCAGCAGCCGGGGACTAGCGGGAACCTTCTCCTACGAGCAGTACTTC